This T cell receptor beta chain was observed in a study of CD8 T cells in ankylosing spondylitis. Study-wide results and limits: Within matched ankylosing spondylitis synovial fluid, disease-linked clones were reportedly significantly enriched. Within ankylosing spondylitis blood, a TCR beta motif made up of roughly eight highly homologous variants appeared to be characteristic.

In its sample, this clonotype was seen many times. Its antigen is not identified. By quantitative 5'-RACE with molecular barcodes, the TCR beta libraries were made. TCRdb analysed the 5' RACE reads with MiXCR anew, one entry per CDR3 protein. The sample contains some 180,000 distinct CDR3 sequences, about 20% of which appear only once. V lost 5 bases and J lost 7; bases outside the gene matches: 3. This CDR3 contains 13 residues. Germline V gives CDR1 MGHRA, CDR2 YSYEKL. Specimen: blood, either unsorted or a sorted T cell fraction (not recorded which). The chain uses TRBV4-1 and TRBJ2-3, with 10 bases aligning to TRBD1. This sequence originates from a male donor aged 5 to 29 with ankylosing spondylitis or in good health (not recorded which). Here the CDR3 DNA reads TGCGCCAGCAGCTCGGGACAGGGGAATACGCAGTATTTT. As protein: CASSSGQGNTQYF.